This T cell receptor beta chain was sequenced in a study of blood T cells in healthy people across ages. Study outcomes and limitations: Possibly, changes in expanded clonotypes were confounded because donor CMV status was unknown. Naive T cell percentage by flow cytometry tracked strongly with beta diversity.

Each sample provided at least 6 micrograms of extracted total RNA. Worth noting for this clonotype: The antigen is not known. This likely comes from a read error, as the CDR3 has no conserved phenylalanine or tryptophan at its end.

The second PCR ran about 6 to 12 cycles with a sample-barcoded 5' primer and J-beta primers. TCRdb passed the 5' RACE reads through MiXCR, listing each CDR3 protein once. The repertoire has 850,000 to 950,000 distinct CDR3 sequences, 29% of them found once; the top ten carry roughly 17%. Material: blood. This receptor was identified in a woman older than 75 in good health.

The CDR3 spells CASSRGAGNQPQHY. The CDR3 bases are TGTGCCAGCAGCCGAGGGGCAGGGAACCAGCCCCAGCATTAT. This chain links TRBV4-2 with TRBJ1-5; TRBD1 might be the D (5 bases). The CDR3 extends over 14 amino acids. Germline CDR1 reads LGHNA; CDR2 reads YNFKEQ. The ends were cut back, 4 bases at V and 7 bases at J, with 14 bases in the middle.